The present T cell receptor beta chain was sequenced within a study of blood T cell repertoires in COVID-19. Study summary: Collection of acute and convalescent COVID-19 samples took place in the United States, Italy and Spain. PBMCs, B-cell-depleted T cells, or T cells were the source of the cDNA or gDNA that made up the material.

The CDR3 has 13 residues. Germline V gives CDR1 GTSNPN, CDR2 SVGIG (reference sequence). V was clipped by 0 bases and J by 4 bases, with 6 bases between them. In the authors' workflow: It was from reference gene primer amplification that nucleated cell counts were estimated. Profiled with immunoSEQ multiplex PCR; TCRdb holds only in-frame clones, not every one. The DNA gave D and trimming, while V, J and clone size come from that table. The data contain approximately 280,000 clones, roughly 86% of them seen just once; the ten biggest clones take up around 2.1%. V gene TRBV30 combines with J gene TRBJ2-2, with TRBD2 as a possible D gene (6 bases). Sample: peripheral blood. The TCR was taken from a woman in her 30s who had recovered from COVID-19. The CDR3 sequence: CAWSVGGTGELFF. CDR3 sequence (DNA): TGTGCCTGGAGTGTGGGGGGCACCGGGGAGCTGTTTTTT. The full variable domain, its missing parts supplied by reference TRBV30 and TRBJ2-2, is SQTIHQWPATLVQPVGSPLSLECTVEGTSNPNLYWYRQAAGRGLQLLFYSVGIGQISSEVPQNLSASRPQDRQFILSSKKLLLSDSGFYLCAWSVGGTGELFFGEGSRLTVL.